Sequencing of this TCR beta chain was carried out in a study of cytomegalovirus exposure and HLA in healthy donors. Study as a whole: Out of 150 million to 200 million T cells, an earlier analysis found about 120 million unique TCR beta sequences in total. An early data release held 80 million or so unique TCRs from HLA-typed donors. Study-level results: For most TCR sequences rarity was the rule, although some public TCRs occurred in many donors. Rates of TCR association differed by HLA locus in a later analysis, with DRB1 highest and HLA-C lowest.

Comments on this clone: Its cognate antigen is unknown.

The V end was cut by 3 bases, the J end by 7 bases, with 16 bases between. This CDR3 is built from 15 residues. CDR1 SGDLS and CDR2 YYNGEE come from the germline V gene. Primers included in the PCR were 60 Vbeta and 13 Jbeta primers. Generated by immunoSEQ multiplex PCR, the TCRdb table keeps only in-frame clones and is missing some. In the table there are 190,000 or so clones, roughly 77% of which are singletons. Material for sequencing was PBMCs. The sequence was collected from a male donor in good health and CMV-seropositive. V usage is TRBV9 and J usage is TRBJ2-2, with D possibly matching TRBD2 (6 bases). CDR3 amino acids: CASSARGIRDGELFF. As DNA, the CDR3 is TGTGCCAGCAGCGCCCGGGGGATACGGGACGGGGAGCTGTTTTTT. Full variable domain (rest looked up from reference TRBV9 and TRBJ2-2): DSGVTQTPKHLITATGQRVTLRCSPRSGDLSVYWYQQSLDQGLQFLIQYYNGEERAKGNILERFSAQQFPDLHSELNLSSLELGDSALYFCASSARGIRDGELFFGEGSRLTVL.